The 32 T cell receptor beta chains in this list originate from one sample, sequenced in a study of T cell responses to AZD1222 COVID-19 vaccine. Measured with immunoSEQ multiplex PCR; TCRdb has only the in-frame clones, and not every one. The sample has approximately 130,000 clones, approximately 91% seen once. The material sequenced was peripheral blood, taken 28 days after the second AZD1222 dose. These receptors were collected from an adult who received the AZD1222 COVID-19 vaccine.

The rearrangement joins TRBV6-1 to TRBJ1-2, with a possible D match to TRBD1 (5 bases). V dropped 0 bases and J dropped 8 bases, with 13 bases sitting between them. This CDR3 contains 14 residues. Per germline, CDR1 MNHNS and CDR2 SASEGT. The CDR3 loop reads CASSEAGKGAGYTF. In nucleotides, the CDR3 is TGTGCCAGCAGTGAAGCGGGGAAAGGGGCCGGCTACACCTTC.

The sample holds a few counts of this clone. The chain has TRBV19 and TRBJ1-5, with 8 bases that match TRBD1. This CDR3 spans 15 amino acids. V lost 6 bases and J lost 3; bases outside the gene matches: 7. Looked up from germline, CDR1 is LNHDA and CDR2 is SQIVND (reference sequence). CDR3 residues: CASRTTGVNNQPQHF. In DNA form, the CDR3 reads TGTGCCAGTAGAACGACAGGGGTAAACAATCAGCCCCAGCATTTT. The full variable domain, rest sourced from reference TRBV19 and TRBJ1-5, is DGGITQSPKYLFRKEGQNVTLSCEQNLNHDAMYWYRQDPGQGLRLIYYSQIVNDFQKGDIAEGYSVSREKKESFPLTVTSAQKNPTAFYLCASRTTGVNNQPQHFGDGTRLSIL.

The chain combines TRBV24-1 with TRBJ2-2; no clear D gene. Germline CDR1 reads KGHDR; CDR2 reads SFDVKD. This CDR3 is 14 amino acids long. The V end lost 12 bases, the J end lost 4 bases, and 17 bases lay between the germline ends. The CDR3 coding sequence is TGTGCCTCCTCGCCGGGCCTGAGCACCGGGGAGCTGTTTTTT. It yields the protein CASSPGLSTGELFF.

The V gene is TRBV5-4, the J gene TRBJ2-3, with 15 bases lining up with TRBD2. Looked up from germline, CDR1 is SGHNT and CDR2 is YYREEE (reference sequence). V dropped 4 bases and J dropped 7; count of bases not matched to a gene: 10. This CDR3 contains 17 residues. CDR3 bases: TGTGCCAGCAGCCCGGAAGGACTAGCGGGGGGGCGCCATACGCAGTATTTT. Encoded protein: CASSPEGLAGGRHTQYF.

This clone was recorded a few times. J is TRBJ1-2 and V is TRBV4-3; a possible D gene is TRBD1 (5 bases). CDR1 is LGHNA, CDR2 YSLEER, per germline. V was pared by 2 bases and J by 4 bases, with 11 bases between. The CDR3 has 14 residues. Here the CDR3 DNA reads TGCGCCAGCAGCCAATCAACAGGTGCCTATGGCTACACCTTC. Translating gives CASSQSTGAYGYTF.

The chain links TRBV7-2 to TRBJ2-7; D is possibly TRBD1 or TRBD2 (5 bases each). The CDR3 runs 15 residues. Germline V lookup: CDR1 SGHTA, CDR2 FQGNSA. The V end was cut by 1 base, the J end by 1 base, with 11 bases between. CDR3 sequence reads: CASSLGPGLSYEQYF. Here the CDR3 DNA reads TGTGCCAGCAGCTTAGGGCCGGGGCTATCCTACGAGCAGTACTTC.

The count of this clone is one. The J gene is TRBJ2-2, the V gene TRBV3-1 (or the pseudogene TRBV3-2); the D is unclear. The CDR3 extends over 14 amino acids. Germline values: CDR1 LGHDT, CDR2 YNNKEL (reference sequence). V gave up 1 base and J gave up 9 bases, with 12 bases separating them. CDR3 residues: CASSQGEYGRELFF. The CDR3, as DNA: TGTGCCAGCAGCCAAGGAGAGTACGGACGGGAGCTGTTTTTT.

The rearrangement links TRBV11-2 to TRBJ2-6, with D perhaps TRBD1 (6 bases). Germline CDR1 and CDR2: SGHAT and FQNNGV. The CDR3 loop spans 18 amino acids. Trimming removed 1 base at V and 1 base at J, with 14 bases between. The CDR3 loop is CASSLAQGIESGANVLTF. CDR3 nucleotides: TGTGCCAGCAGCTTAGCTCAGGGGATAGAGTCTGGGGCCAACGTCCTGACTTTC. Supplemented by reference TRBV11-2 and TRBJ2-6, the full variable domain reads EAGVAQSPRYKIIEKRQSVAFWCNPISGHATLYWYQQILGQGPKLLIQFQNNGVVDDSQLPKDRFSAERLKGVDSTLKIQPAKLEDSAVYLCASSLAQGIESGANVLTFGAGSRLTVL.

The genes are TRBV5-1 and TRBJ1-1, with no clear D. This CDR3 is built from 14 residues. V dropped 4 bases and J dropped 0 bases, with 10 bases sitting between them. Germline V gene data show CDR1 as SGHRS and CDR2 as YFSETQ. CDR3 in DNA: TGCGCCAGCAGCAACAGAAATATGAACACTGAAGCTTTCTTT. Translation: CASSNRNMNTEAFF.

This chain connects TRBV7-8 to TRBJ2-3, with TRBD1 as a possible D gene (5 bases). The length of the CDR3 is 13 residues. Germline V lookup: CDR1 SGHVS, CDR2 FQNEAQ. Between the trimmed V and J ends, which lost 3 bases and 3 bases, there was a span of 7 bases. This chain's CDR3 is CASSFDRTDTQYF. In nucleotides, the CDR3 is TGTGCCAGCAGCTTTGACAGAACAGATACGCAGTATTTT.

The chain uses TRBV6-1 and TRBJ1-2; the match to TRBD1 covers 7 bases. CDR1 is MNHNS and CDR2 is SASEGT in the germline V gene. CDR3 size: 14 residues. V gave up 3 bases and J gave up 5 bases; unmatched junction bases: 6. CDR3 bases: TGTGCCAGCAGTGACAACAGGGGTCGGTATGGCTACACCTTC. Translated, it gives CASSDNRGRYGYTF.

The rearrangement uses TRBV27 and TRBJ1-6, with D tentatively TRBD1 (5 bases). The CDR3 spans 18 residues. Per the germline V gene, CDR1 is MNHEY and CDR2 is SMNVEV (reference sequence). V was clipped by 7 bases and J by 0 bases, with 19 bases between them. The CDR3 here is CASTQSSGVNSYNSPLHF. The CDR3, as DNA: TGTGCCAGCACCCAATCGTCGGGGGTCAACTCCTATAATTCACCCCTCCACTTT.

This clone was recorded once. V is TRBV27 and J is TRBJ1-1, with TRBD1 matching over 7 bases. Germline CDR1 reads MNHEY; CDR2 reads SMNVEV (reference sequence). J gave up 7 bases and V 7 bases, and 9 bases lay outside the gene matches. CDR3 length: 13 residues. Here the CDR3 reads CASTPRGQLEAFF. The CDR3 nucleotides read TGTGCCAGCACGCCCCGGGGACAGCTTGAAGCTTTCTTT.

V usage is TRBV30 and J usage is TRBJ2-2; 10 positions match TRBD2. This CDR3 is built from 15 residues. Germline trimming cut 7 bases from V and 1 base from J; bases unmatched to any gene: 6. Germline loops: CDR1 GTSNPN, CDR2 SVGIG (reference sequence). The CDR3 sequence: CAYPPSGGNTGELFF. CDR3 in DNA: TGTGCCTACCCTCCTAGCGGGGGGAACACCGGGGAGCTGTTTTTT.

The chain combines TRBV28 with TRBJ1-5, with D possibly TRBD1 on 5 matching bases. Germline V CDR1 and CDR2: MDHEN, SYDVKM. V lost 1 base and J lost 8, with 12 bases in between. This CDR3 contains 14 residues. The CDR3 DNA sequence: TGTGCCAGCAGTTTATACGGGACCGAAAAGCCCCAGCATTTT. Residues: CASSLYGTEKPQHF.

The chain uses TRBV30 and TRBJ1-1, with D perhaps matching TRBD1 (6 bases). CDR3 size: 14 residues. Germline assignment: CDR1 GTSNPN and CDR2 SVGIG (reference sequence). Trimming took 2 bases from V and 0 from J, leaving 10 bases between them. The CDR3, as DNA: TGTGCCTGGAGTAGGGGACAACTGAACACTGAAGCTTTCTTT. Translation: CAWSRGQLNTEAFF.

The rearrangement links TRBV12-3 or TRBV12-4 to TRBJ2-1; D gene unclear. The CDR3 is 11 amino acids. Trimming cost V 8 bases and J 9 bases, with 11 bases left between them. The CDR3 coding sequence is TGTGCCAGCTCAGACGTCGGTGAGCAGTTCTTC. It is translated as CASSDVGEQFF.

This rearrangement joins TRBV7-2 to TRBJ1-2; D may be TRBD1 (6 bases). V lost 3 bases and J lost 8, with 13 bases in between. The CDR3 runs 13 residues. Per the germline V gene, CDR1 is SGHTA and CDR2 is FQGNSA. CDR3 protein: CASSFYGGLGYTF. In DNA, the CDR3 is TGTGCCAGCAGCTTTTATGGGGGCTTAGGCTACACCTTC.

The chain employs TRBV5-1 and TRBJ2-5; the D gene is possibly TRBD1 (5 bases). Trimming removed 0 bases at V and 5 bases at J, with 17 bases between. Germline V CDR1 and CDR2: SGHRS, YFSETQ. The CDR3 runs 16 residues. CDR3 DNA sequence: TGCGCCAGCAGCTTGGGCCTCAGGGCGGAAGGGGAGACCCAGTACTTC. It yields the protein CASSLGLRAEGETQYF.

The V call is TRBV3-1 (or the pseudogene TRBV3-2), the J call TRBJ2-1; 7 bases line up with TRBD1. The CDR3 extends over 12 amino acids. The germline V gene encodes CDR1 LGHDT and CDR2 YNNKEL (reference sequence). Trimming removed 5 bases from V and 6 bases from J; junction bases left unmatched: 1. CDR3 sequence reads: CASSRGRNEQFF. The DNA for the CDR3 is TGTGCCAGCAGCAGGGGGCGCAATGAGCAGTTCTTC.

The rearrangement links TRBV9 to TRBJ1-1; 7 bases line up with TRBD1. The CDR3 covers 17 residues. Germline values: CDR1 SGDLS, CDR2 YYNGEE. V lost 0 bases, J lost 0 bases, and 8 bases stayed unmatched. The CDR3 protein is CASSVGPSQGMNTEAFF. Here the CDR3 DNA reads TGTGCCAGCAGCGTAGGGCCCTCACAGGGGATGAACACTGAAGCTTTCTTT.

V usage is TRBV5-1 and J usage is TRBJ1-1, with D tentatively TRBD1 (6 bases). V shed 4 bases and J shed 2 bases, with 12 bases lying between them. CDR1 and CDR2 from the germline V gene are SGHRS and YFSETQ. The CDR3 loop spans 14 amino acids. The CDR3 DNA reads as TGCGCCAGCAGCGCCGGGACAAGAAACACTGAAGCTTTCTTT. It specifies CASSAGTRNTEAFF.

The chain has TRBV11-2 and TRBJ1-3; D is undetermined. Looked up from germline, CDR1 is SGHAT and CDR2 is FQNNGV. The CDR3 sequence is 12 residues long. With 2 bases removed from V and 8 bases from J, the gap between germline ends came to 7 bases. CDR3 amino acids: CASSLFLDTIYF. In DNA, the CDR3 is TGTGCCAGCAGCTTATTTCTAGACACCATATATTTT.

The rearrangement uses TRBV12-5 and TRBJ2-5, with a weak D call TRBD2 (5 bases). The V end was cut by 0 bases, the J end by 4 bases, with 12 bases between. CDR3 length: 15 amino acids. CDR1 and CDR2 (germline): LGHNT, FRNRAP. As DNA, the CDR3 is TGTGCTAGTGGTTTGGTACTTAGTGGAGGAGAGACCCAGTACTTC. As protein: CASGLVLSGGETQYF.

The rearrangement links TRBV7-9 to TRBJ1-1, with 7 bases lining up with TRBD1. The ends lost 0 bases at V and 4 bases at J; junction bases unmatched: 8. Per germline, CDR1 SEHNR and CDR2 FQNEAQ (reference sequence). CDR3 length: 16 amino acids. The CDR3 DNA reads TGTGCCAGCAGCTTAGCGGGACAGTCCGTTAGCACTGAAGCTTTCTTT. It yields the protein CASSLAGQSVSTEAFF.

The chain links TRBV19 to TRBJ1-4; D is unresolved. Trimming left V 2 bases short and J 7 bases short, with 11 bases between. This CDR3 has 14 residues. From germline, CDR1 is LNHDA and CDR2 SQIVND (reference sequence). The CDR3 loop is CASSIREWGEKLFF. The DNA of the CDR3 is TGTGCCAGTAGTATAAGGGAGTGGGGTGAAAAACTGTTTTTT.

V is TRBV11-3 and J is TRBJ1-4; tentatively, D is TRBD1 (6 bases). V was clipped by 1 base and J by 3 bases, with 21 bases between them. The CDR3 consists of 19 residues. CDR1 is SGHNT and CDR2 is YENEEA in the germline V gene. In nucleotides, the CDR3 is TGTGCCAGCAGCTTAGCCGGCGGCAGAGTGGGGGCCGCTAATGAAAAACTGTTTTTT. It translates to CASSLAGGRVGAANEKLFF.

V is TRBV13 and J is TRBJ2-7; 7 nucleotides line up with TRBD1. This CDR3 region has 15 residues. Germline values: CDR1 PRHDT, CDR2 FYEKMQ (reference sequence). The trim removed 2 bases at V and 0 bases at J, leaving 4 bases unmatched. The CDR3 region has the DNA TGTGCCAGCAGCTTAAGGCAGGGGGTCTCCTACGAGCAGTACTTC. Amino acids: CASSLRQGVSYEQYF. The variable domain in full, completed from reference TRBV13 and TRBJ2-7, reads AAGVIQSPRHLIKEKRETATLKCYPIPRHDTVYWYQQGPGQDPQFLISFYEKMQSDKGSIPDRFSAQQFSDYHSELNMSSLELGDSALYFCASSLRQGVSYEQYFGPGTRLTVT.

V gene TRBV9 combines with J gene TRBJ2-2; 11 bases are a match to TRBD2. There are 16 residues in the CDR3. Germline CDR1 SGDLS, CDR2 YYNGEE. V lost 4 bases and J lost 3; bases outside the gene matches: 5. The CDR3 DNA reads TGTGCCAGCAGCATATCTAGCGGGGGGCACACCGGGGAGCTGTTTTTT. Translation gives CASSISSGGHTGELFF.

The CDR3 DNA reads as TGTGCCAGCAGCCGAGACACCTCTGGAAACACCATATATTTT. The encoded protein is CASSRDTSGNTIYF. This chain joins TRBV5-6 and TRBJ1-3; D gene unclear. The CDR3 has 14 amino acids. CDR1 SGHDT and CDR2 YYEEEE come from the germline V gene. The V and J ends lost 4 bases and 0 bases respectively, with 8 bases between them.

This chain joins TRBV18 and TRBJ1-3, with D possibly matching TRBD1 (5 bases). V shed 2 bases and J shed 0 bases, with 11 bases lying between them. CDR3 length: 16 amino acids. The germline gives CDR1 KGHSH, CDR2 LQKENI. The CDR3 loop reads CASSPNSQGSGNTIYF. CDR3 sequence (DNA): TGTGCCAGCTCACCAAACTCCCAGGGCTCTGGAAACACCATATATTTT. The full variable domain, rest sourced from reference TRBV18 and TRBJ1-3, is NAGVMQNPRHLVRRRGQEARLRCSPMKGHSHVYWYRQLPEEGLKFMVYLQKENIIDESGMPKERFSAEFPKEGPSILRIQQVVRGDSAAYFCASSPNSQGSGNTIYFGEGSWLTVV.

In nucleotides, the CDR3 is TGTGCCAGCAGTTCCTTAACTAGCAATCAGCCCCAGCATTTT. This codes for CASSSLTSNQPQHF. The V and J genes are TRBV6-5 and TRBJ1-5; D uncertain. Trimming removed 4 bases at V and 0 bases at J, with 7 bases between. Germline V lookup: CDR1 MNHEY, CDR2 SVGAGI. The CDR3 has 14 amino acids.